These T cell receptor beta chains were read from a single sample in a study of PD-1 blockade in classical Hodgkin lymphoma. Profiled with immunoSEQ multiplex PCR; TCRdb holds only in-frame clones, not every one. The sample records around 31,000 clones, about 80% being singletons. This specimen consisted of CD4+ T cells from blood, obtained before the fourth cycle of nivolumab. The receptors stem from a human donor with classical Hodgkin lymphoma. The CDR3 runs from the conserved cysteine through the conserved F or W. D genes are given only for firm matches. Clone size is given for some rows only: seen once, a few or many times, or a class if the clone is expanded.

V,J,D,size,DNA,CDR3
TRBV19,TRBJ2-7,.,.,TGTGCCAGTAGTATGGGGGCGGGGTACGAGCAGTACTTC,CASSMGAGYEQYF
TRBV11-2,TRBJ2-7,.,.,TGTGCCAGCAGCTTACTTACAGGGTCCTACGAGCAGTACTTC,CASSLLTGSYEQYF
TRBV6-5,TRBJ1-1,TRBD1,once,TGTGCCAGCAGTTATGGGACAGGCTTGAACACTGAAGCTTTCTTT,CASSYGTGLNTEAFF
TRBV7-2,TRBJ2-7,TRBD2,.,TGTGCCAGCAGCCACCGAGGACTAGCGGGGGGTAGCTCCTACGAGCAGTACTTC,CASSHRGLAGGSSYEQYF
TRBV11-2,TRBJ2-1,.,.,TGTGCCAGCAGCTTACCGGTAACAGGGTCCGAATATGAGCAGTTCTTC,CASSLPVTGSEYEQFF
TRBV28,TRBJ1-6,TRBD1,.,TGTGCCACACGGCGGACAGGGAGTAATTCACCCCTCCACTTT,CATRRTGSNSPLHF
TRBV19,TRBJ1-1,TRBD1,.,TGTGCCAGTAGTACCCAAACACTCACAGGGGGTGCCACTGAAGCTTTCTTT,CASSTQTLTGGATEAFF
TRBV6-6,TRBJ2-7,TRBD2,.,TGTGCCAGCAGGCCGGGACTAGTGGTTCCCTCCGAGCAGTACTTC,CASRPGLVVPSEQYF
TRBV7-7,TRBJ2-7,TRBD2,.,TGTGCCAGCAGCCCTAGCGGAAGCGGTGAGCAGTACTTC,CASSPSGSGEQYF
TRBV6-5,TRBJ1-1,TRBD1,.,TGTGCCAGCAGTTCCAAGACAGGGGCTAGCACTGAAGCTTTCTTT,CASSSKTGASTEAFF
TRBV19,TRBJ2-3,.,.,TGTGCCAGTAGTATGGCTAGCCGCTCAGATACGCAGTATTTT,CASSMASRSDTQYF
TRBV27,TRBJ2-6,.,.,TGTGCCAGCAGTTTATACCCGGATCTACCTGGGGCCAACGTCCTGACTTTC,CASSLYPDLPGANVLTF
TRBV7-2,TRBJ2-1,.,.,TGTGCCAGCCTTTCTGTCCATGAGCAGTTCTTC,CASLSVHEQFF
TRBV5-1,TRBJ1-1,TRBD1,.,TGCGCCAGCAGCGGCACAGGGGGGAACACTGAAGCTTTCTTT,CASSGTGGNTEAFF
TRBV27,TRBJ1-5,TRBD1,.,TGTGCCAGCAGTTTACCGGGACAGGGGATGTCCAATCAGCCCCAGCATTTT,CASSLPGQGMSNQPQHF
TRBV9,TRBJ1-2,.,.,TGTGCCAGCAGCCAGGGACAAAACTATGGCTACACCTTC,CASSQGQNYGYTF
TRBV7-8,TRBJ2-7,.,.,TGTGCCAGCAGCACCAGGAGTGGTCCATTCGACGAGCAGTACTTC,CASSTRSGPFDEQYF
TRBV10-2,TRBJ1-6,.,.,TGCGCCAGCGACCGCGACCTGGGTTCACCCCTCCACTTT,CASDRDLGSPLHF
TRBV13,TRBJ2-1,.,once,TGTGCCAGCAGCCCCTGGAGGGGTAGCAATGAGCAGTTCTTC,CASSPWRGSNEQFF
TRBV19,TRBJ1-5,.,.,TGTGCCAGTAGGCAGGGTAGGCAGCCCCAGCATTTT,CASRQGRQPQHF
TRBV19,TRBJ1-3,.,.,TGTGCCAGTAGTTCCGGACGTGCCATCAGAAACACCATATATTTT,CASSSGRAIRNTIYF
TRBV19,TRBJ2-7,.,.,TGTGCCAGTAGTATTGCCCCAGGCCTCACCCACGAGCAGTACTTC,CASSIAPGLTHEQYF
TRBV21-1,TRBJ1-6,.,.,TGTGCCAGCAGCAGCAGGGTCGCCTATAATTCACCCCTCCACTTT,CASSSRVAYNSPLHF
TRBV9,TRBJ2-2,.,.,TGTGCCAGCAGCGATACGGGTATAGGGGAGCTGTTTTTT,CASSDTGIGELFF
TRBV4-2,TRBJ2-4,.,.,TGTGCCAGCAGCCAAGATGGAACTAGCTCAGTAGACATTCAGTACTTC,CASSQDGTSSVDIQYF
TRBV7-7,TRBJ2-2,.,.,TGTGCCAGCAGCTTAGGGGAGAACACCGGGGAGCTGTTTTTT,CASSLGENTGELFF
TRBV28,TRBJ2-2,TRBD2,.,TGTGCCAGCAGTTTGGTAGCGGGGGGACTAGGAACCGGGGAGCTGTTTTTT,CASSLVAGGLGTGELFF
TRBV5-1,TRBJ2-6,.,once,TGCGCCAGCAGGGATTTGATGGGGGCTGGGGCCAACGTCCTGACTTTC,CASRDLMGAGANVLTF
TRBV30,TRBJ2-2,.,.,TGTGCCTGCGCCGACAGGTGGGCCACCGGGGAGCTGTTTTTT,CACADRWATGELFF
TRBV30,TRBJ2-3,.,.,TGTGCCTGGAAACGGGCCTCGGAGGGGTATTTT,CAWKRASEGYF
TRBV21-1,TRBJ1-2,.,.,TGTGCCAGCAGCACCCGACAGTTTAACTATGGCTACACCTTC,CASSTRQFNYGYTF
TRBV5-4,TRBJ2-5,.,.,TGTGCCAGCAGCTTGGTTAGTCAAGAGACCCAGTACTTC,CASSLVSQETQYF
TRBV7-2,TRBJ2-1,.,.,TGTGCCAGCAGCTTAGCGCTGAGTGGGGCAGAGCAGTTCTTC,CASSLALSGAEQFF
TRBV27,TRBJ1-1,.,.,TGTGCCAGCAGTCCGAGCAAAACAGGGTACACTGAAGCTTTCTTT,CASSPSKTGYTEAFF
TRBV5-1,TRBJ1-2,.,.,TGCGCCAGCAGCTTGGGGAAATATGGCTACACCTTC,CASSLGKYGYTF
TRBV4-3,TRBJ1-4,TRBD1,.,TGCGCCAGCAGCCAAGATTACATGGGGACAGGTGAAAAACTGTTTTTT,CASSQDYMGTGEKLFF
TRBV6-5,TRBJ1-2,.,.,TGTGCCACCAGTTACTCGGGCAGGAACTATGGCTACACCTTC,CATSYSGRNYGYTF
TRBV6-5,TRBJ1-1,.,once,TGTGCCAGCATTCCTCAGGGAGTGTTCGGCACTGAAGCTTTCTTT,CASIPQGVFGTEAFF
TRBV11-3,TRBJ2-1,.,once,TGTGCCAGCAGCTTTTTTCCCTCCTACAATGAGCAGTTCTTC,CASSFFPSYNEQFF
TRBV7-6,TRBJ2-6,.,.,TGTGCCAGCAGTCCGGTATCTGGGGCCAACGTCCTGACTTTC,CASSPVSGANVLTF
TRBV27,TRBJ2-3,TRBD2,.,TGTGCCAGCAGTTTATGGGGCAGCGGGGGAAGCACAGATACGCAGTATTTT,CASSLWGSGGSTDTQYF
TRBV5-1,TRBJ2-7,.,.,TGCGCCAGCAGCTTGGAAGCGATTAACTACGAGCAGTACTTC,CASSLEAINYEQYF
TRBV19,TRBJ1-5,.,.,TGTGCCAGTAGTATGATGGAGACGTCGCCTGGACAGCCCCAGCATTTT,CASSMMETSPGQPQHF
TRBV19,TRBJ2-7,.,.,TGTGCCAGTAGTAAGGGTCCCTACGAGCAGTACTTC,CASSKGPYEQYF
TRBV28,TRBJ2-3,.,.,TGTGCCAGCACCTCAACCCTGGGAGCGCAGTATTTT,CASTSTLGAQYF
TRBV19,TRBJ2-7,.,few,TGTGCCAGTAGTATAGGGCGAGGGAACTACGAGCAGTACTTC,CASSIGRGNYEQYF
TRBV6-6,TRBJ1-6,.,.,TGTGCCAGCAGTTACTCACGCCTAAGTGATTCACCCCTCCACTTT,CASSYSRLSDSPLHF
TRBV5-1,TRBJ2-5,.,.,TGCGCCAGCAGCTTGGCCCGGCTAGAGACCCAGTACTTC,CASSLARLETQYF
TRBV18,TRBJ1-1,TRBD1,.,TGTGCCAGCTCACCCTGGACAGGGCGTAGGCCTGAAGCTTTCTTT,CASSPWTGRRPEAFF